The 4 T cell receptor beta chains below come from one sample, sequenced in a study of T-cell reconstitution after alpha-beta-depleted transplantation in children. Construction of the TCRbeta library involved unique molecular identifiers. TCRdb ran MiXCR on the PCR reads and lists one entry per CDR3 protein. The sample lists 750,000 to 950,000 distinct CDR3 sequences, 16% occurring once. The input for sequencing was PBMCs, mostly from graft donor cells, taken 360 days after TCRalphabeta/CD19-depleted stem cell transplant. Source of these receptors: a male patient younger than 18 who had a stem cell transplant for acute lymphoblastic leukemia, so the T cells may come from the graft donor.

This clonotype was seen only a few times. This rearrangement joins TRBV20-1 to TRBJ2-1; 8 positions agree with TRBD1. Germline CDR1 is DFQATT and CDR2 is SNEGSKA (reference sequence). The CDR3 runs to 12 residues. Trimming took 0 bases from V and 9 from J; bases not matched to a gene: 1. CDR3 sequence: CSARDQGAEQFF. The CDR3, as DNA: TGCAGTGCTAGAGATCAGGGGGCTGAGCAGTTCTTC.

The chain combines TRBV4-1 with TRBJ2-1, with 12 bases aligning to TRBD2. V lost 6 bases, J lost 7 bases, and 13 bases stayed unmatched. Germline V gene sequence: CDR1 MGHRA, CDR2 YSYEKL. This CDR3 is built from 17 residues. CDR3 loop: CASSHFRTSGKENEQFF. CDR3 DNA: TGCGCCAGCAGTCACTTTAGGACTAGCGGGAAAGAGAATGAGCAGTTCTTC.

V usage is TRBV5-1 and J usage is TRBJ2-2, with 10 bases matching TRBD2. The CDR3 spans 16 residues. Losses at the gene ends were 1 base for V and 6 bases for J; bases not matched to a gene: 6. The germline V gene encodes CDR1 SGHRS and CDR2 YFSETQ. This CDR3 reads CASSLSTGLASGELFF. CDR3 sequence (DNA): TGCGCCAGCAGCTTGAGTACGGGACTAGCGTCCGGGGAGCTGTTTTTT. Full variable domain (rest looked up from reference TRBV5-1 and TRBJ2-2): KAGVTQTPRYLIKTRGQQVTLSCSPISGHRSVSWYQQTPGQGLQFLFEYFSETQRNKGNFPGRFSGRQFSNSRSEMNVSTLELGDSALYLCASSLSTGLASGELFFGEGSRLTVL.

This clonotype was recorded a few times. The V gene is TRBV14, the J gene TRBJ2-1; TRBD2 might be the D (7 bases). The V and J ends lost 1 base and 5 bases respectively, with 21 bases between them. CDR3 length equals 18 residues. Germline V lookup: CDR1 SGHDN, CDR2 FVKESK. The CDR3 spells CASSQAPYRGLADNEQFF. Here the CDR3 DNA reads TGTGCCAGCAGCCAAGCGCCTTACCGGGGGCTAGCGGACAATGAGCAGTTCTTC.